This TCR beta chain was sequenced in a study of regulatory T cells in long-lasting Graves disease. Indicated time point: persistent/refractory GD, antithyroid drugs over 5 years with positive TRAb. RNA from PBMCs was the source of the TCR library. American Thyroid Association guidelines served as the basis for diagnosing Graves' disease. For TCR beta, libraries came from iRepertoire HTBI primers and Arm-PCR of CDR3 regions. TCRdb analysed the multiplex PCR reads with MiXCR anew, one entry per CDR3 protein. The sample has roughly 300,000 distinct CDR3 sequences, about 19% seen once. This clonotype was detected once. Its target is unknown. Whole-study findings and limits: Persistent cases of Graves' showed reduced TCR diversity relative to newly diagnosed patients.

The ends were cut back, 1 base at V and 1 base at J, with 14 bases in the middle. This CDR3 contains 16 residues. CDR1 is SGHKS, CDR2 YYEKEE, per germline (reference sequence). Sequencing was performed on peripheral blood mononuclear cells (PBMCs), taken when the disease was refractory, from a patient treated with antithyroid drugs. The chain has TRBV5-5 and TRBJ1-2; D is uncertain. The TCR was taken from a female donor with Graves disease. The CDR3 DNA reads TGTGCCAGCAGCTTGAAGAACGGAGCCCGTAACTATGGCTACACCTTC. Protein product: CASSLKNGARNYGYTF.